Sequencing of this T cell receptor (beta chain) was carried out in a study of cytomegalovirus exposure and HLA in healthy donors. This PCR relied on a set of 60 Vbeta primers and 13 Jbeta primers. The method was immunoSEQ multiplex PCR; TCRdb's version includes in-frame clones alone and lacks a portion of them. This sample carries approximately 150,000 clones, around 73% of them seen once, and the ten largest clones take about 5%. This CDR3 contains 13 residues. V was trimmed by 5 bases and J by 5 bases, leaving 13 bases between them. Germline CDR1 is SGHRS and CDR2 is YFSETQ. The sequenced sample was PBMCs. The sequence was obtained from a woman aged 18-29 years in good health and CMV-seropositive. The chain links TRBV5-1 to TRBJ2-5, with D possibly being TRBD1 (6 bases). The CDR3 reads CASRTGSAETQYF. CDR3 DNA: TGCGCCAGCAGAACAGGGTCTGCGGAGACCCAGTACTTC.